The rows below give T cell receptor beta chains drawn from one sample of a study of T-cell memory formation after mild COVID-19. TCRdb re-derived calls from the 5' RACE reads in MiXCR, one entry per CDR3 protein. This table has 450,000 to 650,000 distinct CDR3 sequences, 15% to 20% appearing once. The sample taken for sequencing was PBMCs or a T cell subset sorted from them (not recorded which). The receptors were sampled from an adult woman who had mild COVID-19 (a few samples of this study predate the infection). Cell type and time point are not known. Both conserved end residues are part of each CDR3. Fields, in order: D gene, J gene, clone size, V gene, CDR3 protein, CDR3 DNA. The D gene is left open where the match is weak. Clone size is not always given. Where it is, it says once, few, many or a class for expanded clones.

>TRBD1|TRBJ2-7|-|TRBV12-3/TRBV12-4
CASSVQGTYEQYF
TGTGCCAGCAGCGTACAGGGGACCTACGAGCAGTACTTC
>-|TRBJ1-1|few|TRBV20-1
CSARDGRAEAFF
TGCAGTGCTAGAGATGGGCGAGCTGAAGCTTTCTTT
>TRBD1|TRBJ1-4|-|TRBV7-4
CASNSRAVQGKVLCEKLFF
TGTGCCAGCAACTCTAGGGCGGTACAGGGGAAAGTCCTCTGTGAAAAACTGTTTTTT
>-|TRBJ2-2|few|TRBV24-1
CATKAPGSAGELFF
TGTGCCACCAAAGCCCCAGGGTCGGCCGGGGAGCTGTTTTTT
>-|TRBJ2-7|-|TRBV2
CASTPGSYEQYF
TGTGCCAGCACCCCGGGCAGTTACGAGCAGTACTTC
>-|TRBJ2-7|many|TRBV6-2/TRBV6-3
CASSTAGASYEQYF
TGTGCCAGCAGTACGGCCGGAGCCTCCTACGAGCAGTACTTC
>TRBD2|TRBJ2-3|few|TRBV4-1
CASSQDPQRGSDTQYF
TGCGCCAGCAGCCAAGATCCTCAGCGGGGCTCGGATACGCAGTATTTT
>-|TRBJ2-4|few|TRBV12-3/TRBV12-4
CASSDGVIGNIQYF
TGTGCCAGCAGTGACGGAGTGATAGGAAACATTCAGTACTTC
>-|TRBJ1-6|-|TRBV6-2/TRBV6-3
CASRPPGLRLHF
TGTGCCAGCAGACCTCCGGGACTCAGGCTCCACTTT
>-|TRBJ1-1|-|TRBV12-3/TRBV12-4
CASSVRTWNTEAFF
TGTGCCAGCAGTGTCCGGACATGGAACACTGAAGCTTTCTTT
>TRBD1|TRBJ2-5|-|TRBV5-1
CASSSPGGAETQYF
TGCGCCAGCAGCTCACCAGGGGGCGCGGAGACCCAGTACTTC
>-|TRBJ1-1|-|TRBV10-3
CAISEAKITEAFF
TGTGCCATCAGTGAGGCGAAAATAACTGAAGCTTTCTTT
>TRBD1|TRBJ1-1|many|TRBV6-5
CASGKGQSMNTEAFF
TGTGCCAGCGGAAAGGGACAGAGCATGAACACTGAAGCTTTCTTT
>-|TRBJ2-7|few|TRBV19
CASSIGQASVSYEQYF
TGTGCCAGTAGTATAGGACAGGCGTCCGTCTCCTACGAGCAGTACTTC
>TRBD2|TRBJ2-7|few|TRBV3-1
CASSQSSGGYEQYF
TGTGCCAGCAGCCAATCTAGCGGGGGCTACGAGCAGTACTTC
>-|TRBJ1-1|-|TRBV10-3
CAISDPGSYTEAFF
TGTGCCATCAGTGATCCGGGGTCTTACACTGAAGCTTTCTTT
>-|TRBJ1-1|-|TRBV5-1
CASSSMVNTEAFF
TGCGCCAGCAGCTCCATGGTGAACACTGAAGCTTTCTTT
>-|TRBJ2-3|few|TRBV2
CASSTDVRGQYF
TGTGCCAGCAGTACCGATGTGCGGGGGCAGTATTTT
>-|TRBJ2-2|-|TRBV7-2
CASSLVGGAPGELFF
TGTGCCAGCAGCTTGGTGGGGGGCGCCCCCGGGGAGCTGTTTTTT
>-|TRBJ2-3|many|TRBV29-1
CSVEDGTDTQYF
TGCAGCGTTGAAGACGGCACAGATACGCAGTATTTT
>TRBD1|TRBJ1-2|-|TRBV20-1
CSARDQGGVSYGYTF
TGCAGTGCTAGAGATCAAGGGGGCGTGAGCTATGGCTACACCTTC
>-|TRBJ2-1|-|TRBV10-2
CASKVQRLYNEQFF
TGCGCCAGCAAGGTACAGCGGTTGTACAATGAGCAGTTCTTC
>-|TRBJ2-3|-|TRBV15
CATSRDENSAQYF
TGTGCCACCAGCAGAGATGAAAATAGTGCGCAGTATTTT
>-|TRBJ2-2|many|TRBV12-3/TRBV12-4
CASSFAGSNTGELFF
TGTGCCAGCAGTTTCGCTGGATCGAACACCGGGGAGCTGTTTTTT
>-|TRBJ1-5|-|TRBV15
CATSRDLDGYQPQHF
TGTGCCACCAGCAGAGACCTCGACGGTTATCAGCCCCAGCATTTT
>TRBD2|TRBJ2-1|once|TRBV5-4
CASSPSGSGQFF
TGTGCCAGCAGCCCTAGCGGGAGTGGACAGTTCTTC
>TRBD2|TRBJ2-1|-|TRBV6-5
CASSYSSGRAEQFF
TGTGCCAGCAGTTACTCGAGCGGGAGGGCTGAGCAGTTCTTC
>-|TRBJ2-7|few|TRBV6-5
CASSTAPGSAYEQYF
TGTGCCAGCAGTACCGCCCCAGGGAGCGCCTACGAGCAGTACTTC
>-|TRBJ2-1|-|TRBV4-3
CASSQEWRSSYNEQFF
TGCGCCAGCAGCCAAGAGTGGAGAAGCTCCTACAATGAGCAGTTCTTC
>-|TRBJ2-1|-|TRBV6-2/TRBV6-3
CASQAAPLGNEQFF
TGTGCCAGTCAAGCGGCCCCCCTCGGCAATGAGCAGTTCTTC
>-|TRBJ2-3|-|TRBV2
CASMGGIGAADTQYF
TGTGCCAGCATGGGCGGGATCGGAGCGGCAGATACGCAGTATTTT